These 4 T cell receptor beta chains came from one sample sequenced in a study of OX40 agonist ivuxolimab in advanced cancers. Sequenced by immunoSEQ multiplex PCR; TCRdb stores in-frame clones only, minus some. This table has over 85,000 clones, 75% to 95% appearing once. This specimen consisted of CD4+ or CD8+ T cells sorted from blood, obtained in a trial of the OX40 agonist ivuxolimab. The receptors here all came from an adult with an advanced solid tumor such as melanoma, head and neck, liver or kidney cancer.

The count of this clone is one. The V gene is TRBV9, the J gene TRBJ2-7; 7 bases fit TRBD1. Germline V gives CDR1 SGDLS, CDR2 YYNGEE. This CDR3 has 16 amino acids. With 0 bases clipped from V and 3 bases from J, the junction kept 9 bases outside the gene matches. CDR3 sequence reads: CASSVAATGTYYEQYF. CDR3 DNA: TGTGCCAGCAGCGTAGCTGCGACAGGGACCTACTACGAGCAGTACTTC.

The genes are TRBV9 and TRBJ1-5; D remains unclear. V was shortened by 0 bases and J by 5 bases, with 6 bases between the two germline ends. This CDR3 has 13 amino acids. Germline V gives CDR1 SGDLS, CDR2 YYNGEE. CDR3 sequence reads: CASSVDPDQPQHF. The CDR3 DNA is TGTGCCAGCAGCGTAGACCCTGATCAGCCCCAGCATTTT.

The gene calls are TRBV18 and TRBJ1-2; 9 positions match TRBD1. J gave up 5 bases and V 1 base, and 2 bases lay outside the gene matches. Per the germline V gene, CDR1 is KGHSH and CDR2 is LQKENI. This CDR3 is built from 14 residues. The CDR3 is CASSPQDRGYGYTF. CDR3 bases: TGTGCCAGCTCACCACAGGACAGGGGTTATGGCTACACCTTC. Full variable domain (outside the CDR3, taken from reference TRBV18 and TRBJ1-2): NAGVMQNPRHLVRRRGQEARLRCSPMKGHSHVYWYRQLPEEGLKFMVYLQKENIIDESGMPKERFSAEFPKEGPSILRIQQVVRGDSAAYFCASSPQDRGYGYTFGSGTRLTVV.

The chain recombines TRBV7-3 with TRBJ1-1; no firm D call. From germline, CDR1 is SGHTA and CDR2 FQGTGA. This CDR3 spans 13 amino acids. V was shortened by 5 bases and J by 1 base, with 8 bases between the two germline ends. In DNA, the CDR3 is TGTGCCAGCAGCAAATACCAGAACACTGAAGCTTTCTTT. This sequence encodes CASSKYQNTEAFF.